The 32 T cell receptor beta chains listed next were all sequenced from one sample in a study of shared T cell receptors in the human thymus. Sequenced by immunoSEQ multiplex PCR; TCRdb stores in-frame clones only, minus some. The data show 700,000 or so clones, approximately 85% seen once. These data were also filed under a second study, of human thymus T cells.

The sample was thymocytes. The receptors were gathered from a girl less than two years old with a congenital heart defect.

The rearrangement links TRBV2 to TRBJ2-5; TRBD2 agrees at 14 bases. This CDR3 is built from 17 residues. V was pared by 7 bases and J by 0 bases, with 7 bases of the junction left unmatched. CDR1 and CDR2 from the germline V gene are SNHLY and FYNNEI. CDR3 sequence reads: CASNGTSGGADQETQYF. Here the CDR3 DNA reads TGTGCCAGCAACGGGACTAGCGGGGGTGCCGACCAAGAGACCCAGTACTTC.

The CDR3 protein is CSVTSEDTDTQYF. For the CDR3, the DNA is TGCAGTGTAACCTCGGAGGACACAGATACGCAGTATTTT. The chain is built from TRBV29-1 and TRBJ2-3; D may be TRBD2 (5 bases). The germline gives CDR1 SQVTM, CDR2 ANQGSEA. This CDR3 spans 13 amino acids.

This chain connects TRBV5-4 to TRBJ1-2; 7 bases match TRBD1. The CDR3 totals 17 residues. V was clipped by 4 bases and J by 2 bases; unmatched bases: 14. Looked up from germline, CDR1 is SGHNT and CDR2 is YYREEE (reference sequence). CDR3 sequence: CASSINGTDDSNYGYTF. The CDR3 DNA reads as TGTGCCAGCAGCATCAACGGGACAGACGACTCAAACTATGGCTACACCTTC.

The rearrangement links TRBV6-1 to TRBJ2-1; 7 bases match TRBD1. CDR1 is MNHNS, CDR2 SASEGT, per germline. This CDR3 spans 14 amino acids. The V and J ends lost 7 bases and 2 bases, in that order; junction bases with no gene match: 5. This chain's CDR3 is CASTRQGPYNEQFF. CDR3 DNA sequence: TGTGCCAGCACCAGACAGGGTCCCTACAATGAGCAGTTCTTC.

V usage is TRBV6-6 and J usage is TRBJ2-7; 7 nucleotides match TRBD1. The CDR3 totals 16 residues. Germline CDR1 and CDR2: MNHNY and SVGAGI (reference sequence). J lost 4 bases, V lost 2 bases, and 11 bases had no gene match. The CDR3 loop reads CASSYEAGSRGYEQYF. DNA of the CDR3: TGTGCCAGCAGTTACGAAGCAGGGTCCAGGGGGTACGAGCAGTACTTC.

The gene calls are TRBV19 and TRBJ2-7; the match to TRBD1 covers 9 bases. CDR3 length: 14 residues. Germline values: CDR1 LNHDA, CDR2 SQIVND (reference sequence). Trimming cost V 4 bases and J 6 bases; bases outside gene matches: 7. The CDR3 sequence: CASSTDRGSGEQYF. CDR3 nucleotides: TGTGCCAGTAGTACGGACAGGGGATCCGGCGAGCAGTACTTC.

The V gene is TRBV18, the J gene TRBJ1-4, with D perhaps TRBD1 (6 bases). Germline V gives CDR1 KGHSH, CDR2 LQKENI. The V gene lost 5 bases and the J gene lost 5 bases, with 12 bases spanning the gap. This CDR3 spans 14 amino acids. This chain's CDR3 is CASSKGQGNEKLFF. CDR3 coding DNA: TGTGCCAGCTCAAAGGGTCAGGGGAATGAAAAACTGTTTTTT. The full variable domain, with the rest looked up from reference TRBV18 and TRBJ1-4, is NAGVMQNPRHLVRRRGQEARLRCSPMKGHSHVYWYRQLPEEGLKFMVYLQKENIIDESGMPKERFSAEFPKEGPSILRIQQVVRGDSAAYFCASSKGQGNEKLFFGSGTQLSVL.

This clone was seen only once. V usage is TRBV5-1 and J usage is TRBJ2-1; D is possibly TRBD2 (7 bases). Trimming took off 4 bases at V and 8 bases at J, with 16 bases between the two ends. Per the germline V gene, CDR1 is SGHRS and CDR2 is YFSETQ. The CDR3 length is 14 residues. CDR3 in DNA: TGCGCCAGCAGCCCAGTAAGGGGGGGGGATGAGCAGTTCTTC. Translation gives CASSPVRGGDEQFF.

DNA for the CDR3: TGTGCCAGCAGCTCGTCAGGGGGACCCATGAACACTGAAGCTTTCTTT. Residues: CASSSSGGPMNTEAFF. The V call is TRBV7-4, the J call TRBJ1-1; 7 nucleotides align to TRBD1. The V segment lost 4 bases and the J segment 0 bases; nucleotides outside the gene matches: 8. The CDR3 loop spans 16 amino acids. Germline V lookup: CDR1 SGHVT, CDR2 SQSDAQ.

The chain has TRBV5-4 and TRBJ2-1; 8 bases match TRBD1. Per germline, CDR1 SGHNT and CDR2 YYREEE (reference sequence). Germline trimming cut 4 bases from V and 2 bases from J; bases unmatched to any gene: 5. The CDR3 has 15 residues. CDR3 DNA sequence: TGTGCCAGCAGCCGCGTGGACAGGGCCTACAATGAGCAGTTCTTC. The encoded protein is CASSRVDRAYNEQFF.

The chain is built from TRBV27 and TRBJ1-2; D gene uncertain. The germline V gene encodes CDR1 MNHEY and CDR2 SMNVEV (reference sequence). The CDR3 has 15 residues. Between the trimmed V and J ends, which lost 7 bases and 1 base, there was a span of 16 bases. CDR3 amino acids: CASNESGPNNYGYTF. In DNA form, the CDR3 reads TGTGCCAGCAATGAGTCAGGTCCTAATAACTATGGCTACACCTTC.

The rearrangement uses TRBV6-5 and TRBJ2-3; the D gene is possibly TRBD1 (6 bases). CDR1 MNHEY and CDR2 SVGAGI come from the germline V gene. The V end was cut by 5 bases, the J end by 0 bases, with 9 bases between. This CDR3 contains 14 residues. Written as DNA, the CDR3 is TGTGCCAGCAGTAACAGGGAAAGCACAGATACGCAGTATTTT. Translated: CASSNRESTDTQYF.

The V and J genes are TRBV30 and TRBJ1-3; TRBD1 matches 8 bases. J lost 3 bases, V lost 4 bases, and 17 bases had no gene match. There are 18 residues in the CDR3. CDR1 is GTSNPN, CDR2 SVGIG, per germline (reference sequence). CDR3 protein: CAWTHRGPGGLSGNTIYF. The CDR3 bases are TGTGCCTGGACCCACCGGGGGCCAGGGGGCCTTAGTGGAAACACCATATATTTT.

This clone was seen once. The V gene is TRBV19, the J gene TRBJ1-1, with D possibly matching TRBD1 (6 bases). This CDR3 spans 15 amino acids. The ends were cut back, 4 bases at V and 1 base at J, with 13 bases in the middle. Germline assignment: CDR1 LNHDA and CDR2 SQIVND (reference sequence). In DNA form, the CDR3 reads TGTGCCAGTAGTAGCCCAGGACAGCCGAACACTGAAGCTTTCTTT. Translated: CASSSPGQPNTEAFF.

In DNA, the CDR3 is TGTGCCAGTAGTATGTCCAACGGGACAAGGAGCTCTGGGGCCAACGTCCTGACTTTC. Translation: CASSMSNGTRSSGANVLTF. The chain couples TRBV19 to TRBJ2-6; possibly TRBD1 for D (6 bases). Between the trimmed V and J ends, which lost 3 bases and 0 bases, there was a span of 18 bases. In germline, CDR1 is LNHDA, CDR2 SQIVND (reference sequence). The CDR3 loop spans 19 amino acids.

The chain uses TRBV5-4 and TRBJ2-2; 9 bases agree with TRBD2. The CDR3 loop spans 17 amino acids. V gave up 1 base and J gave up 4 bases; unmatched junction bases: 8. From germline, CDR1 is SGHNT and CDR2 YYREEE (reference sequence). The CDR3 spells CASSLTLSGGITGELFF. The CDR3 bases are TGTGCCAGCAGCTTGACCCTTAGCGGGGGTATCACCGGGGAGCTGTTTTTT.

The V gene is TRBV20-1, the J gene TRBJ1-2; maybe TRBD1 (5 bases). Trimming left V 8 bases short and J 8 bases short, with 15 bases between. Per germline, CDR1 DFQATT and CDR2 SNEGSKA (reference sequence). This CDR3 spans 11 amino acids. The CDR3 DNA follows: TGCAGTCACGACCTCGGGGGGGGCTACACCTTC. Translating it yields CSHDLGGGYTF.

In its sample, this clone was seen a few times. The chain has TRBV6-5 and TRBJ1-2; 8 bases are shared with TRBD1. Germline values: CDR1 MNHEY, CDR2 SVGAGI. The CDR3 is 15 residues long. V shed 0 bases and J 8 bases; nucleotides not matched to a gene: 8. In DNA form, the CDR3 reads TGTGCCAGCAGTTACTCGAAAGGACAGGGAGTGGGCTACACCTTC. Protein: CASSYSKGQGVGYTF.

The J gene is TRBJ2-7, the V gene TRBV6-5; D call uncertain. This CDR3 comprises 16 residues. From germline, CDR1 is MNHEY and CDR2 SVGAGI. V was cut by 0 bases and J by 0 bases, with 12 bases left in between. The CDR3 here is CASSYSMRGPSYEQYF. The CDR3 coding sequence is TGTGCCAGCAGTTACTCGATGCGAGGTCCCTCCTACGAGCAGTACTTC.

The chain has TRBV5-8 and TRBJ1-6; D gene unclear. V lost 3 bases, J lost 10 bases, and 11 bases lay in between. Germline V gives CDR1 SGHTS, CDR2 YDEGEE. The CDR3 consists of 13 residues. Here the CDR3 DNA reads TGTGCCAGCAGCTGGGCACGGGGATCACCCCTCCACTTT. It codes for CASSWARGSPLHF. The full variable domain, its missing parts supplied by reference TRBV5-8 and TRBJ1-6, is EAGVTQSPTHLIKTRGQQATLRCSPISGHTSVYWYQQALGLGLQFLLWYDEGEERNRGNFPPRFSGRQFPNYSSELNVNALELEDSALYLCASSWARGSPLHFGNGTRLTVT.

The chain carries TRBV5-3 and TRBJ2-7; no clear D gene. TRBV5-3 is flagged as an ORF with uncertain function. The germline V and J ends were trimmed by 0 bases and 3 bases, with 13 bases remaining between them. This CDR3 has 15 amino acids. As DNA, the CDR3 is TGTGCCAGAAGCTTGGAACAGACCCTCGGCTACGAGCAGTACTTC. Amino acid sequence: CARSLEQTLGYEQYF.

The genes are TRBV27 and TRBJ2-5, with D possibly TRBD2 on 6 matching bases. Trimming removed 5 bases from V and 1 base from J, with 11 bases in between. Per the germline V gene, CDR1 is MNHEY and CDR2 is SMNVEV (reference sequence). There are 14 residues in the CDR3. The CDR3 region is CASSPLTSQETQYF. In DNA, the CDR3 is TGTGCCAGCAGTCCTTTGACTAGCCAAGAGACCCAGTACTTC.

The chain employs TRBV5-1 and TRBJ1-1, with 7 bases that match TRBD1. The CDR3 has 15 amino acids. With 2 bases clipped from V and 2 bases from J, the junction kept 6 bases outside the gene matches. Germline V gives CDR1 SGHRS, CDR2 YFSETQ. The CDR3 bases are TGCGCCAGCAGCTTACAGGGGAATCACAACACTGAAGCTTTCTTT. Translating gives CASSLQGNHNTEAFF.

V and J are TRBV2 and TRBJ1-1, with D unresolved. V was shortened by 7 bases and J by 0 bases, with 9 bases between the two germline ends. This CDR3 is built from 13 residues. CDR1 SNHLY and CDR2 FYNNEI come from the germline V gene. CDR3 protein: CASNRSVNTEAFF. The CDR3 DNA reads TGTGCCAGCAATAGGAGTGTGAACACTGAAGCTTTCTTT.

The chain has TRBV28 and TRBJ2-1, with unresolved D. The V gene's germline CDR1 is MDHEN and CDR2 SYDVKM. V was pared by 8 bases and J by 2 bases, with 10 bases between. The CDR3 runs to 13 residues. The CDR3 nucleotides read TGTGCCAGCTCCGTATCTACCTACAATGAGCAGTTCTTC. Translation: CASSVSTYNEQFF.

The V call is TRBV15, the J call TRBJ1-1; 7 nucleotides align to TRBD1. In germline, CDR1 is LNHNV, CDR2 YYDKDF (reference sequence). The CDR3 consists of 15 residues. With 1 base clipped from V and 1 base from J, the junction kept 3 bases outside the gene matches. The CDR3 coding sequence is TGTGCCACCAGCAGAGTGGGACAGCCGAACACTGAAGCTTTCTTT. It translates to CATSRVGQPNTEAFF.

V usage is TRBV6-1 and J usage is TRBJ1-6, with D perhaps TRBD1 (5 bases). Germline CDR1 reads MNHNS; CDR2 reads SASEGT. V lost 3 bases, J lost 9 bases, and 21 bases lay in between. The CDR3 totals 17 residues. DNA for the CDR3: TGTGCCAGCAGTGAGGGCGGGGGACTCAAGCAGGGTTCACCCCTCCACTTT. The encoded protein is CASSEGGGLKQGSPLHF.

V is TRBV12-5 and J is TRBJ1-1; the D gene is possibly TRBD1 (6 bases). V was shortened by 0 bases and J by 3 bases, with 14 bases between the two germline ends. CDR3 length: 16 residues. Germline V CDR1 and CDR2: LGHNT, FRNRAP. This CDR3 reads CASGLVRGGGYTEAFF. In nucleotides, the CDR3 is TGTGCTAGTGGTTTGGTCCGAGGGGGGGGGTACACTGAAGCTTTCTTT.

J is TRBJ1-4 and V is TRBV6-1; D gene uncertain. V was trimmed by 8 bases and J by 8 bases, leaving 18 bases between them. The germline gives CDR1 MNHNS, CDR2 SASEGT. CDR3 length: 14 residues. In nucleotides, the CDR3 is TGTGCCAGCGGCCTTTTCGAGGTAGAAGAAAAACTGTTTTTT. Translating gives CASGLFEVEEKLFF.

This chain links TRBV28 with TRBJ2-5; 10 bases line up with TRBD1. The CDR3 loop spans 15 amino acids. Trimming cost V 0 bases and J 5 bases; bases outside gene matches: 3. Per germline, CDR1 MDHEN and CDR2 SYDVKM. The CDR3 DNA sequence: TGTGCCAGCAGTTTATGCCGGGGACAGGGGGAGACCCAGTACTTC. Its protein product is CASSLCRGQGETQYF.

The chain has TRBV6-5 and TRBJ2-3, with D perhaps matching TRBD2 (5 bases). The CDR3 runs 14 residues. Trimming took 2 bases from V and 4 from J, leaving 10 bases between them. Germline V lookup: CDR1 MNHEY, CDR2 SVGAGI. The chain's CDR3 is CASSYPTSSDTQYF. The CDR3 DNA is TGTGCCAGCAGTTACCCCACTAGTTCAGATACGCAGTATTTT.

Notes on this clone: This sample includes further DNA sequences coding for the same CDR3. The chain carries TRBV9 and TRBJ2-3; weak D call: TRBD2 (7 bases). This CDR3 spans 14 amino acids. Deletions cut 0 bases from V and 3 bases from J, with 8 bases between. CDR1 is SGDLS and CDR2 is YYNGEE in the germline V gene. CDR3 coding DNA: TGTGCCAGCAGCGTAGAGGGGGGGACAGATACGCAGTATTTT. Protein product: CASSVEGGTDTQYF.